These 8 T cell receptor beta chains were sequenced from one sample in a study of blood T cell repertoires in COVID-19 (dated by TCRdb to the early 2020s). Library construction relied on the immunoSEQ multiplex PCR assay. TCRdb carries this immuneACCESS record with in-frame sequences only. Its versions omit some clonotypes, under half of them owing to an unresolved V gene in the studies checked, with the rest unexplained. The sample data list about 300,000 clones, and approximately 84% of these were observed just once. In total, the top ten clones hold roughly 1.5% of the sample. The source material was peripheral blood. The receptors stem from a human donor with COVID-19, enrolled during active disease. The donor label of this sample is uncertain.

The V call is TRBV28, the J call TRBJ2-7, with D perhaps TRBD1 (6 bases). Looked up from germline, CDR1 is MDHEN and CDR2 is SYDVKM. The CDR3 runs to 15 residues. The V end lost 6 bases, the J end lost 0 bases, and 15 bases lay between the germline ends. CDR3 bases: TGTGCCAGCAGCCTCACGGGACATCTCTCCTACGAGCAGTACTTC. Its protein is CASSLTGHLSYEQYF.

CDR3 protein: CASSPGGLAGNTGELFF. CDR3 sequence (DNA): TGCGCCAGCAGCCCTGGGGGACTAGCGGGGAACACCGGGGAGCTGTTTTTT. The chain employs TRBV5-1 and TRBJ2-2, with 12 bases aligning to TRBD2. V lost 4 bases and J lost 1; bases outside the gene matches: 5. The CDR3 loop spans 17 amino acids. The germline CDR1 and CDR2 sequences are SGHRS and YFSETQ.

This chain uses TRBV24-1 with TRBJ2-2, with 7 bases matching TRBD1. This CDR3 is built from 14 residues. Unmatched junction bases numbered 4, after V lost 6 bases and J lost 4 bases. The germline gives CDR1 KGHDR, CDR2 SFDVKD. The CDR3 protein is CATSRTGSTGELFF. The DNA of the CDR3 is TGTGCCACCAGTCGGACAGGATCCACCGGGGAGCTGTTTTTT.

This chain links TRBV7-2 with TRBJ2-5; 13 nucleotides match TRBD2. With 5 bases clipped from V and 5 bases from J, the junction kept 8 bases outside the gene matches. The CDR3 spans 16 residues. Germline V gives CDR1 SGHTA, CDR2 FQGNSA. CDR3 in amino acids: CASSPRLAGGGETQYF. DNA of the CDR3: TGTGCCAGCAGCCCCCGACTAGCGGGAGGTGGGGAGACCCAGTACTTC.

CDR3 DNA sequence: TGTGCCAGCAGTTCCCCCGCTAGCGGGGCGGGGACAGATACGCAGTATTTT. Protein product: CASSSPASGAGTDTQYF. The rearrangement links TRBV28 to TRBJ2-3; 9 bases are a match to TRBD2. V lost 4 bases, J lost 3 bases, and 11 bases stayed unmatched. Germline V gene lookup returns CDR1 MDHEN and CDR2 SYDVKM. The CDR3 sequence is 17 residues long.

The V gene is TRBV29-1, the J gene TRBJ2-7; D gene unclear. Trimming took off 2 bases at V and 4 bases at J, with 6 bases between the two ends. This CDR3 has 11 residues. The germline CDR1 and CDR2 sequences are SQVTM and ANQGSEA. CDR3 sequence reads: CSVETEYEQYF. The CDR3 DNA reads as TGCAGCGTTGAAACAGAATACGAGCAGTACTTC.

The V gene is TRBV10-3, the J gene TRBJ1-1; the D gene is possibly TRBD1 (5 bases). The CDR3 length is 16 residues. V lost 3 bases and J lost 2, with 16 bases in between. Germline CDR1 reads ENHRY; CDR2 reads SYGVKD. The CDR3 sequence: CAISDSGLTPNTEAFF. Written as DNA, the CDR3 is TGTGCCATCAGTGATTCAGGGCTTACCCCCAACACTGAAGCTTTCTTT.

The chain links TRBV21-1 to TRBJ1-1; the tabulated D call, TRBD1, remains unverified against the DNA. TRBV21-1 is a pseudogene segment. The CDR3 is 17 amino acids. As DNA, the CDR3 is TGTGCCAGCAGCAATGGGGATTACGGGACAGAGAACACTGAAGCTTTCTTT. Protein sequence: CASSNGDYGTENTEAFF.